This T cell receptor (beta chain) stems from a study of T cell repertoires in cytomegalovirus infection. Study-wide points: The response measured ex vivo was dominated by TCR beta clonotypes (HLA-C-restricted and CMV-specific).

TCRdb re-analysed the reads in MiXCR, keeping a single row per CDR3 protein. The table records 310,000 or so distinct CDR3 sequences, under 30% of them present only once. This clonotype was observed a few times. Its antigen is unidentified. CDR3 length: 15 amino acids. Germline CDR1 and CDR2: SGHAT and FQNNGV. V was clipped by 5 bases and J by 6 bases, with 17 bases between them. The sample consisted of PBMCs. The source of this sequence is a human donor in good health (CMV status not recorded). Some clones in this sample may be carry-over from other donors' samples. The chain is built from TRBV11-2 and TRBJ1-5, with a tentative D call TRBD1 (5 bases). The CDR3 DNA follows: TGTGCCAGCAGCCTCCGAGGGGAACGGGGTCAGCCCCAGCATTTT. Protein sequence: CASSLRGERGQPQHF.